A single sample gave rise to the 22 T cell receptor beta chains below, sequenced in a study of blood T cells in healthy people across ages. It was with a sample-barcoded 5' primer and a J-beta primer mix that a second PCR of about 7 to 12 cycles was run. Each CDR3 protein is one row after TCRdb ran MiXCR on the 5' RACE reads. The data hold approximately 2,000,000 distinct CDR3 sequences, with roughly two fifths observed a single time. The sequenced sample was blood. The receptors derive from a human donor in good health.

The chain links TRBV7-2 to TRBJ2-2; D is undetermined. Germline V CDR1 and CDR2: SGHTA, FQGNSA. The V end lost 5 bases, the J end lost 5 bases, and 21 bases lay between the germline ends. The CDR3 sequence is 17 residues long. CDR3 protein: CASSPLWTIRETGELFF. DNA for the CDR3: TGTGCCAGCAGCCCTCTCTGGACGATCAGAGAGACCGGGGAGCTGTTTTTT.

The chain links TRBV20-1 to TRBJ1-1, with D tentatively TRBD1 (6 bases). CDR3 length equals 14 residues. Looked up from germline, CDR1 is DFQATT and CDR2 is SNEGSKA (reference sequence). V shed 3 bases and J shed 2 bases, with 13 bases lying between them. CDR3 nucleotide sequence: TGCAGTGCTAGGTCCGGGACACTTAACACTGAAGCTTTCTTT. Encoded protein: CSARSGTLNTEAFF.

This chain connects TRBV9 to TRBJ2-1, with TRBD1 matching 8 bases. This CDR3 contains 16 residues. Germline V gene lookup returns CDR1 SGDLS and CDR2 YYNGEE. J lost 5 bases, V lost 0 bases, and 7 bases had no gene match. The chain's CDR3 is CASSVASQGANNEQFF. The CDR3 DNA is TGTGCCAGCAGCGTAGCTTCCCAGGGGGCCAACAATGAGCAGTTCTTC.

This clonotype was seen once. The rearrangement uses TRBV6-1 and TRBJ2-7; D remains ambiguous. CDR1 is MNHNS and CDR2 is SASEGT in the germline V gene. Trimming stripped 5 bases from V and 2 bases from J, with 10 bases between. The CDR3 is made up of 13 amino acids. The CDR3 sequence is CASSKNGAYEQYF. CDR3 sequence (DNA): TGTGCCAGCAGTAAAAATGGAGCCTACGAGCAGTACTTC.

The chain joins TRBV29-1 to TRBJ1-1; tentatively, D is TRBD1 (5 bases). CDR1 is SQVTM, CDR2 ANQGSEA, per germline. The CDR3 length is 13 residues. V lost 5 bases and J 1 base, leaving 11 bases between the germline ends. The CDR3 region has the DNA TGCAGCGTTTCGGGACGGCAGAACACTGAAGCTTTCTTT. Its translation is CSVSGRQNTEAFF.

The rearrangement uses TRBV12-3 or TRBV12-4 and TRBJ2-2, with 7 bases lining up with TRBD1. Unmatched junction bases numbered 6, after V lost 5 bases and J lost 0 bases. This CDR3 is 16 amino acids long. The CDR3 region has the DNA TGTGCCAGCAGTCCCTCCGGGACAGCGAACACCGGGGAGCTGTTTTTT. Protein sequence: CASSPSGTANTGELFF.

The CDR3: CAGSPLGMRYEQYF. The DNA for the CDR3 is TGTGCCGGCAGCCCCCTCGGGATGCGGTACGAGCAGTACTTC. The rearrangement uses TRBV21-1 and TRBJ2-7; no check of the table's D call, TRBD2, against the DNA was made. TRBV21-1 is a pseudogene segment. The CDR3 consists of 14 residues.

This clonotype has just a few counts. V usage is TRBV28 and J usage is TRBJ2-7, with 8 bases lining up with TRBD1. The CDR3 contains 18 residues. CDR1 and CDR2 (germline): MDHEN, SYDVKM. J was trimmed by 3 bases and V by 6 bases; bases with no gene match: 19. The CDR3 spells CASSSPRDDRGGLYEQYF. DNA of the CDR3: TGTGCCAGCAGCTCCCCGCGTGACGACAGGGGAGGTCTCTACGAGCAGTACTTC.

The chain recombines TRBV4-1 with TRBJ1-4, with no clear D. Germline assignment: CDR1 MGHRA and CDR2 YSYEKL. The CDR3 is 16 residues long. Trimming cost V 0 bases and J 4 bases, with 12 bases left between them. The CDR3 region is CASSQEPQKINEKLFF. In nucleotides, the CDR3 is TGCGCCAGCAGCCAAGAGCCGCAGAAAATTAATGAAAAACTGTTTTTT.

This clonotype was counted at least ten times. V is TRBV4-3 and J is TRBJ1-6, with no clear D. V lost 4 bases to trimming and J lost 7 bases, with 11 bases between them. The germline V gene has CDR1 LGHNA and CDR2 YSLEER. This CDR3 spans 14 amino acids. The CDR3 sequence is CASSPESKNSPLHF. The CDR3 nucleotides read TGCGCCAGCAGCCCCGAGTCTAAGAATTCACCCCTCCACTTT.

About this clonotype itself: A read error may produce the germline difference seen at one junction end. The chain joins TRBV9 to TRBJ2-1; D gene unclear. In germline, CDR1 is SGDLS, CDR2 YYNGEE. There are 12 residues in the CDR3. The CDR3, as DNA: TGTGCCAGCAGCCTGATACCCAATGAGCACTTCTTC. It translates to CASSLIPNEHFF.

The J gene is TRBJ1-5, the V gene TRBV7-2; unclear D gene. The CDR3 runs to 13 residues. Per the germline V gene, CDR1 is SGHTA and CDR2 is FQGNSA. The V end lost 1 base, the J end lost 5 bases, and 6 bases lay between the germline ends. CDR3 amino acids: CASSLEAYQPQHF. The CDR3 DNA reads TGTGCCAGCAGCTTAGAGGCATATCAGCCCCAGCATTTT.

This clonotype was detected a few times. V gene TRBV12-3 or TRBV12-4 combines with J gene TRBJ2-5, with D uncertain. Trimming removed 7 bases from V and 5 bases from J, with 11 bases in between. The CDR3 length is 12 residues. The CDR3: CASKGPGETQYF. CDR3 sequence (DNA): TGTGCCAGCAAGGGTCCCGGGGAGACCCAGTACTTC.

The genes are TRBV29-1 and TRBJ1-2, with no clear D. CDR1 SQVTM and CDR2 ANQGSEA come from the germline V gene. V lost 3 bases and J lost 0, with 17 bases in between. The CDR3 consists of 16 residues. The CDR3 here is CSVEGIPTGANYGYTF. The CDR3 bases are TGCAGCGTTGAGGGCATTCCGACCGGGGCTAACTATGGCTACACCTTC. The whole variable domain, remainder taken from reference TRBV29-1 and TRBJ1-2, is SAVISQKPSRDICQRGTSLTIQCQVDSQVTMMFWYRQQPGQSLTLIATANQGSEATYESGFVIDKFPISRPNLTFSTLTVSNMSPEDSSIYLCSVEGIPTGANYGYTFGSGTRLTVV.

V usage is TRBV7-2 and J usage is TRBJ2-1; D unresolved. The CDR3 totals 12 residues. The V end lost 5 bases, the J end lost 9 bases, and 11 bases lay between the germline ends. Per germline, CDR1 SGHTA and CDR2 FQGNSA. The CDR3 here is CASSEDLGEQFF. Written as DNA, the CDR3 is TGTGCCAGCAGCGAAGATCTGGGTGAGCAGTTCTTC. Filled out from reference TRBV7-2 and TRBJ2-1, the complete variable domain reads GAGVSQSPSNKVTEKGKDVELRCDPISGHTALYWYRQSLGQGLEFLIYFQGNSAPDKSGLPSDRFSAERTGGSVSTLTIQRTQQEDSAVYLCASSEDLGEQFFGPGTRLTVL.

The chain joins TRBV6-6 to TRBJ2-7, with D hard to call. The V and J ends lost 1 base and 2 bases respectively, with 9 bases between them. The CDR3 runs 14 residues. Per the germline V gene, CDR1 is MNHNY and CDR2 is SVGAGI (reference sequence). CDR3 loop: CASSYLPPAYEQYF. CDR3 coding DNA: TGTGCCAGCAGTTACTTACCCCCCGCCTACGAGCAGTACTTC.

The chain joins TRBV6-4 to TRBJ2-6; D ambiguous. Per germline, CDR1 MRHNA and CDR2 SNTAGT. The V gene lost 3 bases and the J gene lost 4 bases, with 10 bases spanning the gap. The CDR3 covers 15 residues. The CDR3 coding sequence is TGTGCCAGCAGTGATCAGGTTACAGGGGCCAACGTCCTGACTTTC. It is translated as CASSDQVTGANVLTF.

The chain carries TRBV20-1 and TRBJ1-6, with 7 bases fitting TRBD1. Germline CDR1 is DFQATT and CDR2 is SNEGSKA (reference sequence). The CDR3 length is 13 residues. Trimming removed 4 bases from V and 8 bases from J; junction bases left unmatched: 5. The CDR3 protein is CSATTGDYSPLHF. CDR3 nucleotides: TGCAGTGCTACCACAGGGGACTATTCACCCCTCCACTTT.

Only a few counts were recorded for this clonotype. This chain links TRBV4-1 with TRBJ2-3; no definite D call. CDR1 is MGHRA, CDR2 YSYEKL, per germline. Trimming removed 0 bases from V and 0 bases from J, with 10 bases in between. The CDR3 has 16 residues. CDR3 sequence (DNA): TGCGCCAGCAGCCAAGATGAAAGTCCGAGCACAGATACGCAGTATTTT. This encodes CASSQDESPSTDTQYF.

The chain carries TRBV7-9 and TRBJ2-5; D might be TRBD2 (6 bases). The CDR3 is 16 residues long. Germline CDR1 reads SEHNR; CDR2 reads FQNEAQ (reference sequence). Trimming left V 0 bases short and J 3 bases short, with 14 bases between. DNA for the CDR3: TGTGCCAGCAGCTTAGCTGGTGGGGAGGACGAAGAGACCCAGTACTTC. Its protein product is CASSLAGGEDEETQYF. The full variable domain, its missing parts supplied by reference TRBV7-9 and TRBJ2-5, is DTGVSQNPRHKITKRGQNVTFRCDPISEHNRLYWYRQTLGQGPEFLTYFQNEAQLEKSRLLSDRFSAERPKGSFSTLEIQRTEQGDSAMYLCASSLAGGEDEETQYFGPGTRLLVL.

Only a few counts were recorded for this clonotype. The chain combines TRBV29-1 with TRBJ2-4; 7 bases fit TRBD1. Germline V gene sequence: CDR1 SQVTM, CDR2 ANQGSEA. The CDR3 consists of 14 residues. Losses at the gene ends were 7 bases for V and 1 base for J; bases not matched to a gene: 7. CDR3 bases: TGCAGCGGACGGGACAGAGCGGCCAAAAACATTCAGTACTTC. Translated, it gives CSGRDRAAKNIQYF.

Points on this clonotype: A junction end diverges from the germline sequence, so it may reflect a read error. V usage is TRBV27 and J usage is TRBJ1-5, with D possibly TRBD1 on 5 matching bases. The CDR3 loop spans 12 amino acids. Germline V CDR1 and CDR2: MNHEY, SMNVEV (reference sequence). CDR3: CASTQGSQPQHF. CDR3 coding DNA: TGTGCCAGCACCCAGGGCAGTCAGCCTCAGCATTTT.